These 22 T cell receptor beta chains came from one sample sequenced in a study of T-cell reconstitution after alpha-beta-depleted transplantation in children. Unique molecular identifiers were incorporated during preparation of the TCRbeta library. TCRdb reanalysed the PCR reads using MiXCR and keeps one entry per CDR3 protein. This table has around 200,000 distinct CDR3 sequences, approximately 19% appearing once. The sequences come from PBMCs, mostly from graft donor cells, collected 360 days after TCRalphabeta/CD19-depleted stem cell transplant. All receptors come from a male patient under 10 years old who had a stem cell transplant for acute lymphoblastic leukemia, so the T cells may come from the graft donor.

The table lists this clonotype with many counts. CDR3 loop: CASSFIDRGHSYEQYF. The CDR3 nucleotides read TGTGCCAGCAGCTTCATTGACAGGGGGCACTCCTACGAGCAGTACTTC. The gene calls are TRBV7-2 and TRBJ2-7, with TRBD1 matching over 10 bases. The CDR3 sequence is 16 residues long. V trimming: 3 bases; J trimming: 0 bases; junction bases outside the gene matches: 5. CDR1 and CDR2 from the germline V gene are SGHTA and FQGNSA.

This clonotype was picked up a small number of times. V gene TRBV20-1 combines with J gene TRBJ2-7; 8 bases fit TRBD1. V lost 6 bases and J lost 4; bases outside the gene matches: 17. The CDR3 spans 16 residues. The germline gives CDR1 DFQATT, CDR2 SNEGSKA (reference sequence). CDR3 loop: CSAHPGLRTGTYEQYF. CDR3 coding DNA: TGCAGTGCCCACCCAGGACTCCGGACAGGGACGTACGAGCAGTACTTC.

The V gene is TRBV11-2, the J gene TRBJ2-3, with 7 bases matching TRBD2. Looked up from germline, CDR1 is SGHAT and CDR2 is FQNNGV. The CDR3 spans 14 residues. V shed 0 bases and J 9 bases; nucleotides not matched to a gene: 6. This CDR3 is CASSLDLRGRTQYF. The CDR3 nucleotides read TGTGCCAGCAGCTTAGATTTGCGGGGGAGGACGCAGTATTTT.

This clonotype showed up many times. The rearrangement links TRBV12-3 or TRBV12-4 to TRBJ2-1; TRBD2 agrees at 10 bases. With V trimmed by 7 bases and J by 4 bases, 4 bases remained unmatched. This CDR3 comprises 14 residues. The CDR3 spells CASTLAGEYNEQFF. Here the CDR3 DNA reads TGTGCCAGCACCCTAGCGGGGGAGTACAATGAGCAGTTCTTC.

J is TRBJ2-7 and V is TRBV3-1; a possible D gene is TRBD2 (6 bases). The CDR3 length is 13 residues. CDR1 is LGHDT and CDR2 is YNNKEL in the germline V gene (reference sequence). Trimming took 4 bases from V and 7 from J, leaving 14 bases between them. CDR3 sequence: CASSRKRREEQYF. The CDR3 nucleotides read TGTGCCAGCAGCCGCAAACGTCGGGAGGAGCAGTACTTC.

This clonotype was picked up a small number of times. This chain connects TRBV15 to TRBJ2-2; tentatively, D is TRBD1 or TRBD2 (5 bases each). There are 14 residues in the CDR3. Deletions cut 1 base from V and 4 bases from J, with 7 bases between. Germline lookup yields CDR1 LNHNV and CDR2 YYDKDF (reference sequence). The CDR3 DNA follows: TGTGCCACCAGCAGAGTTGGGGGCACCGGGGAGCTGTTTTTT. Its translation is CATSRVGGTGELFF.

This clonotype was recorded at least ten times. The J gene is TRBJ2-2, the V gene TRBV12-3 or TRBV12-4; maybe TRBD1 (5 bases). The CDR3 length is 17 residues. V lost 6 bases and J lost 2, with 19 bases in between. The CDR3 sequence is CASSYPIRVLNTGELFF. Written as DNA, the CDR3 is TGTGCCAGCAGCTACCCGATCAGGGTGCTCAACACCGGGGAGCTGTTTTTT.

The genes are TRBV28 and TRBJ2-3; TRBD1 aligns across 8 bases. The CDR3 runs 16 residues. Germline V gene lookup returns CDR1 MDHEN and CDR2 SYDVKM. The trim removed 3 bases at V and 1 base at J, leaving 6 bases unmatched. The CDR3 is CASSFQDRDRTDTQYF. The CDR3 DNA is TGTGCCAGCAGTTTCCAGGACAGGGATCGCACAGATACGCAGTATTTT.

The chain links TRBV12-3 or TRBV12-4 to TRBJ1-2; D is uncertain. Trimming removed 5 bases at V and 0 bases at J, with 7 bases between. CDR3 length: 13 residues. The CDR3 sequence is CASSLNANYGYTF. CDR3 sequence (DNA): TGTGCCAGCAGTCTTAACGCTAACTATGGCTACACCTTC.

This clonotype was counted only a few times. The genes are TRBV12-3 or TRBV12-4 and TRBJ1-1; no firm D call. With 6 bases removed from V and 1 base from J, the gap between germline ends came to 12 bases. This CDR3 contains 14 residues. The CDR3 spells CASSNRDRNTEAFF. The CDR3 region has the DNA TGTGCCAGCAGCAACCGGGATCGGAACACTGAAGCTTTCTTT.

This clonotype was counted many times. V gene TRBV20-1 combines with J gene TRBJ2-1; 10 bases align to TRBD2. The ends lost 6 bases at V and 2 bases at J; junction bases unmatched: 7. In germline, CDR1 is DFQATT, CDR2 SNEGSKA (reference sequence). This CDR3 contains 15 residues. The CDR3 reads CSAQPLAGAYNEQFF. The CDR3 DNA follows: TGCAGTGCCCAGCCCCTAGCGGGGGCCTACAATGAGCAGTTCTTC.

Here the CDR3 reads CASSEITADTQYF. In DNA form, the CDR3 reads TGTGCCAGCAGTGAAATCACAGCAGATACGCAGTATTTT. This chain joins TRBV6-1 and TRBJ2-3; D gene unclear. This CDR3 is 13 amino acids long. V dropped 2 bases and J dropped 4 bases, with 7 bases sitting between them. The germline gives CDR1 MNHNS, CDR2 SASEGT.

This clonotype was observed a handful of times. The chain recombines TRBV12-3 or TRBV12-4 with TRBJ1-1, with TRBD1 identical over 9 bases. The CDR3 spans 15 residues. V dropped 6 bases and J dropped 6; count of bases not matched to a gene: 11. CDR3 nucleotide sequence: TGTGCCAGCAGCCCCGACCGGGACAGGGTGGCTGAAGCTTTCTTT. Residues: CASSPDRDRVAEAFF.

V gene TRBV5-1 combines with J gene TRBJ1-2; 9 bases align to TRBD1. CDR1 and CDR2 (germline): SGHRS, YFSETQ. The length of the CDR3 is 17 residues. V was clipped by 0 bases and J by 7 bases; unmatched bases: 13. The CDR3 region has the DNA TGCGCCAGCAGCTTGGTCCCGGGACAGGGAAGTAGGGGTGGCTACACCTTC. Its protein is CASSLVPGQGSRGGYTF.

The chain links TRBV5-1 to TRBJ2-2; D is unresolved. V was shortened by 2 bases and J by 5 bases, with 10 bases between the two germline ends. Germline V lookup: CDR1 SGHRS, CDR2 YFSETQ. The CDR3 runs to 14 residues. CDR3 region: CASSFDDRTGELFF. In nucleotides, the CDR3 is TGCGCCAGCAGCTTCGACGACCGGACCGGGGAGCTGTTTTTT. Full variable domain (remainder filled in from reference TRBV5-1 and TRBJ2-2): KAGVTQTPRYLIKTRGQQVTLSCSPISGHRSVSWYQQTPGQGLQFLFEYFSETQRNKGNFPGRFSGRQFSNSRSEMNVSTLELGDSALYLCASSFDDRTGELFFGEGSRLTVL.

The sample holds many counts of this clonotype. The rearrangement joins TRBV7-9 to TRBJ1-6, with 7 bases lining up with TRBD1. This CDR3 has 17 amino acids. V was pared by 5 bases and J by 10 bases, with 17 bases of the junction left unmatched. Germline V gives CDR1 SEHNR, CDR2 FQNEAQ (reference sequence). CDR3 sequence reads: CASSIHDREGAGSPLHF. The CDR3 coding sequence is TGTGCCAGCAGCATACACGACAGGGAGGGGGCCGGGTCACCCCTCCACTTT.

This clonotype came up a few times. The chain has TRBV28 and TRBJ1-5; D is perhaps TRBD1 (5 bases). V lost 11 bases to trimming and J lost 7 bases, with 21 bases between them. There are 14 residues in the CDR3. CDR1 MDHEN and CDR2 SYDVKM come from the germline V gene. In DNA form, the CDR3 reads TGTGCCGTATTGCAGGGAAGGATGGGGCAGCCCCAGCATTTT. This gives the protein CAVLQGRMGQPQHF.

The chain combines TRBV28 with TRBJ2-2; the match to TRBD1 covers 7 bases. CDR1 MDHEN and CDR2 SYDVKM come from the germline V gene. V was pared by 10 bases and J by 6 bases, with 8 bases of the junction left unmatched. The CDR3 has 13 amino acids. The CDR3 coding sequence is TGTGCCACCCTTACAGGGGTGGCCGGGGAGCTGTTTTTT. This translates into CATLTGVAGELFF.

The sample holds a few counts of this clonotype. V is TRBV29-1 and J is TRBJ2-5; 15 bases match TRBD2. The CDR3 is 15 residues long. With V trimmed by 6 bases and J by 5 bases, 7 bases remained unmatched. Looked up from germline, CDR1 is SQVTM and CDR2 is ANQGSEA. CDR3: CSVGLAGGRLETQYF. CDR3 DNA sequence: TGCAGCGTCGGACTAGCGGGGGGGCGATTGGAGACCCAGTACTTC.

This clonotype occurred a few times. V is TRBV19 and J is TRBJ1-2, with D maybe TRBD1 (5 bases). The CDR3 has 17 amino acids. From germline, CDR1 is LNHDA and CDR2 SQIVND (reference sequence). Trimming left V 5 bases short and J 4 bases short, with 23 bases between. The CDR3 loop is CASSPPQASGRLYGYTF. The CDR3 nucleotides are TGTGCCAGTAGTCCACCACAGGCCTCAGGCCGTCTCTATGGCTACACCTTC.

This clonotype was recorded at least ten times. The rearrangement joins TRBV2 to TRBJ2-1; 8 bases are shared with TRBD2. Germline assignment: CDR1 SNHLY and CDR2 FYNNEI. Trimming at V came to 1 base and at J to 6 bases, leaving 11 bases not matched to a gene. CDR3 size: 17 residues. This CDR3 reads CASSEVGAGGWINEQFF. CDR3 DNA sequence: TGTGCCAGCAGTGAAGTGGGTGCGGGGGGCTGGATCAATGAGCAGTTCTTC.

The rearrangement links TRBV28 to TRBJ1-1, with 7 bases aligning to TRBD1. CDR1 MDHEN and CDR2 SYDVKM come from the germline V gene. With 5 bases clipped from V and 3 bases from J, the junction kept 15 bases outside the gene matches. The CDR3 is 17 residues long. The CDR3 here is CASSPKLQGRKDTEAFF. CDR3 sequence (DNA): TGTGCCAGCAGTCCCAAATTACAGGGGAGGAAAGACACTGAAGCTTTCTTT.